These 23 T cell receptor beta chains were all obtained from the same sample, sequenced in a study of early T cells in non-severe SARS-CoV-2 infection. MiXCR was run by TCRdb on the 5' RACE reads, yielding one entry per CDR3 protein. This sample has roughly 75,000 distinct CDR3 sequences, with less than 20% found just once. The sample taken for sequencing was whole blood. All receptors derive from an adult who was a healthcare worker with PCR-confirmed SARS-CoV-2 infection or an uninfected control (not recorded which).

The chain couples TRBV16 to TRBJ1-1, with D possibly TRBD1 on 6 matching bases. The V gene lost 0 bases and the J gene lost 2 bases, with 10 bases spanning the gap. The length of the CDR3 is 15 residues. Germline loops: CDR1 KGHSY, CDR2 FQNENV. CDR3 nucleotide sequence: TGTGCCAGCAGCCAATCCCTAGGGGGTAACACTGAAGCTTTCTTT. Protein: CASSQSLGGNTEAFF.

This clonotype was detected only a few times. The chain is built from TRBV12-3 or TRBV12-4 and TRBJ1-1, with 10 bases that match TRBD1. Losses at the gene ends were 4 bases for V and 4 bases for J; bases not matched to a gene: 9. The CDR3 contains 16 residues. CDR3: CASSYGTGVRSTEAFF. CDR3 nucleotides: TGTGCCAGCAGTTATGGGACAGGGGTTAGGAGCACTGAAGCTTTCTTT.

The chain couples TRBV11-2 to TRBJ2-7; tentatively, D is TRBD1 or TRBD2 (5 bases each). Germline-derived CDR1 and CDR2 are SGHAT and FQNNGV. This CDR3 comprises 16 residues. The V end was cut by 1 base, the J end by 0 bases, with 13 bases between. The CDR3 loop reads CASSLGGTAPSYEQYF. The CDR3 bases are TGTGCCAGCAGCTTAGGTGGGACCGCCCCCTCCTACGAGCAGTACTTC.

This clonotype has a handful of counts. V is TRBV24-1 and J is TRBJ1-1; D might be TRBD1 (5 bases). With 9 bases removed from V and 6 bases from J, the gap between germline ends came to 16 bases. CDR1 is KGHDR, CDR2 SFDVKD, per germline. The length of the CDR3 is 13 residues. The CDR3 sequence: CATAPSGVSEAFF. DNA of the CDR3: TGTGCCACCGCGCCATCGGGGGTGTCTGAAGCTTTCTTT.

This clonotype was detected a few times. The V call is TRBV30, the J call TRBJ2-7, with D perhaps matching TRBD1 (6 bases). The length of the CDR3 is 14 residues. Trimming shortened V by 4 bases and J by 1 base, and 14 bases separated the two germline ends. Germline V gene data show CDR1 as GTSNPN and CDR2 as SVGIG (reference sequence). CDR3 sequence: CAWTQGRRSYEQYF. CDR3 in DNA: TGTGCCTGGACCCAGGGGAGAAGGTCCTACGAGCAGTACTTC. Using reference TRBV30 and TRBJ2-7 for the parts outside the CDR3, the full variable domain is SQTIHQWPATLVQPVGSPLSLECTVEGTSNPNLYWYRQAAGRGLQLLFYSVGIGQISSEVPQNLSASRPQDRQFILSSKKLLLSDSGFYLCAWTQGRRSYEQYFGPGTRLTVT.

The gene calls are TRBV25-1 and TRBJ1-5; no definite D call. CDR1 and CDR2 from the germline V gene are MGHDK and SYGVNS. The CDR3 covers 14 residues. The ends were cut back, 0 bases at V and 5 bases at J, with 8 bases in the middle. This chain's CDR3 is CASSEYRQDQPQHF. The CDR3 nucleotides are TGTGCCAGCAGTGAATATAGGCAGGATCAGCCCCAGCATTTT.

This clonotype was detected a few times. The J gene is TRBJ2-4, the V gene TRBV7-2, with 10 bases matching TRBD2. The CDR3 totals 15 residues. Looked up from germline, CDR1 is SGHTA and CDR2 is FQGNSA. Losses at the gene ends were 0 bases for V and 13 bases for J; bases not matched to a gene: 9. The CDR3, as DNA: TGTGCCAGCAGCTTAGCCCCTAGCGGGGGTCAAAACCAGTACTTC. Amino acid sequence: CASSLAPSGGQNQYF.

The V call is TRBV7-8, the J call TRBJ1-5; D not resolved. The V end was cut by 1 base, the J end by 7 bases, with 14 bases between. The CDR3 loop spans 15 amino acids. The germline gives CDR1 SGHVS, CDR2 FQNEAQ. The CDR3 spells CASSLGAAFDQPQHF. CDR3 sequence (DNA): TGTGCCAGCAGCTTAGGGGCAGCCTTCGACCAGCCCCAGCATTTT.

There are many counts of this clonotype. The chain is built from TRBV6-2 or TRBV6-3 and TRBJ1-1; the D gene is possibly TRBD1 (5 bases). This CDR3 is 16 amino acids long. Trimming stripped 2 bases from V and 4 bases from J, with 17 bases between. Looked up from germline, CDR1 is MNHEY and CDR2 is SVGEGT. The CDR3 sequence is CASSYASGGWVTEAFF. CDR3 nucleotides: TGTGCCAGCAGTTACGCCTCCGGGGGGTGGGTCACTGAAGCTTTCTTT.

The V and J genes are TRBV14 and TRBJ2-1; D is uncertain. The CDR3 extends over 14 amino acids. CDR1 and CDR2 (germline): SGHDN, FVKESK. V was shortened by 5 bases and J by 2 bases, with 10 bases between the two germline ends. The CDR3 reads CASSSVLPYNEQFF. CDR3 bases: TGTGCCAGCAGCTCTGTGTTACCCTACAATGAGCAGTTCTTC.

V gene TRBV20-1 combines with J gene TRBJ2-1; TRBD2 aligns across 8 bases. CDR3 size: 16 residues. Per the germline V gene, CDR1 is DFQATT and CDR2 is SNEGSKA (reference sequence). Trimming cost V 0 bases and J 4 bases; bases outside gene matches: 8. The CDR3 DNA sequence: TGCAGTGCTAGAGAAGGTGTGGGACTAGATTACAATGAGCAGTTCTTC. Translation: CSAREGVGLDYNEQFF.

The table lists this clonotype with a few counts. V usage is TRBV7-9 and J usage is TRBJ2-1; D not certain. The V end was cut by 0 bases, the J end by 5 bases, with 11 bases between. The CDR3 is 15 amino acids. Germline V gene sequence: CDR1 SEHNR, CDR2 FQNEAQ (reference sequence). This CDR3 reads CASSLAGRHNNEQFF. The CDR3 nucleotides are TGTGCCAGCAGCTTAGCTGGACGGCATAACAATGAGCAGTTCTTC.

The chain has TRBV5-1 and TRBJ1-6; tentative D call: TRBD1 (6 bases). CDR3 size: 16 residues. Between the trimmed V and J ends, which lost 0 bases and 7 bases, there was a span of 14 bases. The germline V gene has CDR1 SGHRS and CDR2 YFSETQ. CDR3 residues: CASSLDAGARNSPLHF. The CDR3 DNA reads TGCGCCAGCAGCTTGGATGCAGGGGCGAGAAATTCACCCCTCCACTTT.

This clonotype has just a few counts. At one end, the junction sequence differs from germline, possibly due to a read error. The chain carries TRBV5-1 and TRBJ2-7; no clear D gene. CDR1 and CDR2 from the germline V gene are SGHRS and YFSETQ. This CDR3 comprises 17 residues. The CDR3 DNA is TGCGCCAGCAGATTGGATATATCGGCAGGAACCTTCTACGAGCAGTACTTC. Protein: CASRLDISAGTFYEQYF.

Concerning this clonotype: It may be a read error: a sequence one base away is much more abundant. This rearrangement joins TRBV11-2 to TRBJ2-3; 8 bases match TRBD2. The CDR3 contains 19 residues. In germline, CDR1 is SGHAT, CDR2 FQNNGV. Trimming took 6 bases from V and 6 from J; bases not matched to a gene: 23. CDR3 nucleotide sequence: TGTGCCAGCAGACTCAGCCCGGCACTAGCGGATGGGGCCCACGATACGCAGTATTTT. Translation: CASRLSPALADGAHDTQYF.

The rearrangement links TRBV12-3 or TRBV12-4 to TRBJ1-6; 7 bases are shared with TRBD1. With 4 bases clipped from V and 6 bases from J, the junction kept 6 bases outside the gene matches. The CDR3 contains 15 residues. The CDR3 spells CASSSTGWGNSPLHF. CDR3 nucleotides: TGTGCCAGCAGTTCGACAGGGTGGGGTAATTCACCCCTCCACTTT.

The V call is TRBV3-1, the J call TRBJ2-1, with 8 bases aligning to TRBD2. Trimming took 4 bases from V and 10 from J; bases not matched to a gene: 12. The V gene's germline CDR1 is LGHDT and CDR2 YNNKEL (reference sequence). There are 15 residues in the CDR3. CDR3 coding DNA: TGTGCCAGCAGCCGAGTAGCGGGACCACTCGGGGAGCAGTTCTTC. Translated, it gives CASSRVAGPLGEQFF.

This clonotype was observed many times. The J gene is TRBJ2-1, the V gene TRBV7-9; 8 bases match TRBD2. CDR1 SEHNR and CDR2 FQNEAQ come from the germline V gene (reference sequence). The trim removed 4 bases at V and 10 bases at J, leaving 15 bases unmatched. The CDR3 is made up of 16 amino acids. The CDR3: CASSSSSAGVSIEQFF. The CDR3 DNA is TGTGCCAGCAGCTCCTCTTCAGCGGGAGTAAGCATAGAGCAGTTCTTC.

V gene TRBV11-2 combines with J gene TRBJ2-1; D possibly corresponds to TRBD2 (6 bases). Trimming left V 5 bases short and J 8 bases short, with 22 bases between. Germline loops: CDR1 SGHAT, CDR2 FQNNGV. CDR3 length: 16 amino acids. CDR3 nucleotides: TGTGCCAGCAGCGCGCGGGACCTCCCCCGGGGCCATGAGCAGTTCTTC. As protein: CASSARDLPRGHEQFF.

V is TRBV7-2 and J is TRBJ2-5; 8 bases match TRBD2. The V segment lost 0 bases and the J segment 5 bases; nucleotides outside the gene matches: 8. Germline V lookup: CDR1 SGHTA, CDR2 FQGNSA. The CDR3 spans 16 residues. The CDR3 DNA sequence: TGTGCCAGCAGCTTAGCGGCCGGGAGGGCTCTGGAGACCCAGTACTTC. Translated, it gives CASSLAAGRALETQYF.

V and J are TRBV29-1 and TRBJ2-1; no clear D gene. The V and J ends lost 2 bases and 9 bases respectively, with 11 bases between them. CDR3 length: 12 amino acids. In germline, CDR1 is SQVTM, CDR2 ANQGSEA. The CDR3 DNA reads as TGCAGCGTTGAAACTCAAGATGGTGAGCAGTTCTTC. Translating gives CSVETQDGEQFF.

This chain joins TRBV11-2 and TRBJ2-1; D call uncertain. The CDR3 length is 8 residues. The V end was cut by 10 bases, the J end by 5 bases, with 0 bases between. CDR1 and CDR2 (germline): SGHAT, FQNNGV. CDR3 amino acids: CANNEQFF. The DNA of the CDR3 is TGTGCCAACAATGAGCAGTTCTTC.

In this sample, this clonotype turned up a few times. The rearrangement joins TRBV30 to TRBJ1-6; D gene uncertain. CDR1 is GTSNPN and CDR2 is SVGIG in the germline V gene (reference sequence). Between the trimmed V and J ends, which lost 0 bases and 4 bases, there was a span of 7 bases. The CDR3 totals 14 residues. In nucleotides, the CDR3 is TGTGCCTGGAGTGTCAAGATTTATAATTCACCCCTCCACTTT. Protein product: CAWSVKIYNSPLHF.